Listed here is a single T cell receptor (beta chain). Its antigen is currently not known. The sample holds no much larger clone one base away, and base qualities are not on file. Library generation was performed with the immunoSEQ multiplex PCR assay. TCRdb holds this immuneACCESS table with in-frame rearrangements only. Some clones are missing; in checked studies, unresolved V genes explain under half, and the rest has no known cause. For this sample there are fewer than 70,000 clones; roughly 90% appear just once. 1.4% of the sample comes from the top ten. This entry comes from a study of T cell changes during pregnancy in multiple sclerosis (dated by TCRdb to the late 2010s). As for the study more broadly: Changes in the T cell repertoire over the course of pregnancy were examined in this study in women with multiple sclerosis.

Deletion took 3 bases off V and 3 bases off J, with a span of 6 bases between the germline ends. The cysteine opens and the phenylalanine closes a CDR3 of 11 amino acids. The retained sequence is limited to the CDR3, 33 bases, with the frame set at the first base. CDR1 and CDR2 are drawn from the germline V gene: SQVTM, ANQGSEA. The receptor was derived from a female donor with multiple sclerosis, enrolled in a pregnancy study. The chain is assembled from TRBV29-1 and TRBJ2-7, with the D segment identity uncertain. Sequencing was performed on peripheral blood, taken in the second trimester of pregnancy. CDR3 region: CSVESGYEQYF. The sequenced DNA: TGCAGCGTTGAGTCCGGCTACGAGCAGTACTTC.